Listed here are 8 T cell receptor beta chains from one sample, sequenced in a study of shared clonotypes between healthy human individuals. Libraries were prepared by immunoSEQ multiplex PCR; TCRdb keeps only in-frame clonotypes and omits some of them. The sample holds 2 million to 2.5 million clones, 90% to 95% seen once. The sequencing input was naive CD4+ T cells from PBMCs. Subset reported: CD45RA+ positively selected. All receptors derive from a man aged 18 to 30 in good health. Some clones in this sample may be carry-over from other donors' samples.

V is TRBV15 and J is TRBJ1-2; D is undetermined. From germline, CDR1 is LNHNV and CDR2 YYDKDF (reference sequence). Trimming took 0 bases from V and 5 from J, leaving 13 bases between them. There are 15 residues in the CDR3. CDR3 loop: CATSRDPSTGYGYTF. CDR3 nucleotides: TGTGCCACCAGCAGAGATCCCTCCACGGGATATGGCTACACCTTC.

Regarding this clone: The identical CDR3 is also encoded by other nucleotide sequences in the sample. The rearrangement links TRBV6-5 to TRBJ1-3; a weak D match, TRBD1 (6 bases). This CDR3 is built from 14 residues. V gave up 2 bases and J gave up 3 bases, with 8 bases separating them. Germline CDR1 is MNHEY and CDR2 is SVGAGI. The CDR3 protein is CASSYSRGGNTIYF. DNA of the CDR3: TGTGCCAGCAGTTACAGCAGGGGTGGAAACACCATATATTTT.

This clone has a handful of counts. The chain recombines TRBV5-1 with TRBJ1-5; 7 bases fit TRBD1. Germline V gives CDR1 SGHRS, CDR2 YFSETQ. J was trimmed by 10 bases and V by 0 bases; bases with no gene match: 7. The CDR3 sequence is 14 residues long. DNA of the CDR3: TGCGCCAGCAGCTTGGCACAGGGGACTAGCCCCCAGCATTTT. This sequence encodes CASSLAQGTSPQHF.

The rearrangement joins TRBV28 to TRBJ1-2; no definite D call. V gave up 2 bases and J gave up 8 bases, with 9 bases separating them. The CDR3 runs 12 residues. CDR1 and CDR2 (germline): MDHEN, SYDVKM. Here the CDR3 DNA reads TGTGCCAGCAGTTTAGGGCCGGCCGGCTACACCTTC. Translation gives CASSLGPAGYTF.

This clone was recorded once. This chain connects TRBV11-2 to TRBJ2-4; D is unclear. The CDR3 spans 15 residues. Between the trimmed V and J ends, which lost 5 bases and 0 bases, there was a span of 11 bases. The germline V gene has CDR1 SGHAT and CDR2 FQNNGV. The CDR3 loop is CASSQARLAKNIQYF. DNA for the CDR3: TGTGCCAGCAGCCAAGCGCGCCTAGCCAAAAACATTCAGTACTTC. The variable domain in full, completed from reference TRBV11-2 and TRBJ2-4, reads EAGVAQSPRYKIIEKRQSVAFWCNPISGHATLYWYQQILGQGPKLLIQFQNNGVVDDSQLPKDRFSAERLKGVDSTLKIQPAKLEDSAVYLCASSQARLAKNIQYFGAGTRLSVL.

The chain uses TRBV7-6 and TRBJ2-7; 10 bases match TRBD2. The CDR3 contains 17 residues. J gave up 0 bases and V 1 base, and 6 bases lay outside the gene matches. Germline CDR1 and CDR2: SGHVS and FNYEAQ. The CDR3 protein is CASSLDRAGGISYEQYF. The CDR3 DNA reads TGTGCCAGCAGCTTAGATCGAGCGGGAGGGATCTCCTACGAGCAGTACTTC.

The rearrangement links TRBV27 to TRBJ2-7; TRBD1 matches at 8 bases. Trimming at V came to 5 bases and at J to 3 bases, leaving 9 bases not matched to a gene. Germline CDR1 is MNHEY and CDR2 is SMNVEV (reference sequence). The CDR3 totals 15 residues. In DNA, the CDR3 is TGTGCCAGCAGTACGGACAGGGCTCCGATCTACGAGCAGTACTTC. Protein product: CASSTDRAPIYEQYF.

J is TRBJ2-2 and V is TRBV5-1; 14 positions match TRBD2. Germline CDR1 reads SGHRS; CDR2 reads YFSETQ. V dropped 5 bases and J dropped 3; count of bases not matched to a gene: 3. CDR3 length equals 16 residues. CDR3 sequence: CASRGLAGADTGELFF. The CDR3 region has the DNA TGCGCCAGCAGGGGACTAGCGGGAGCTGACACCGGGGAGCTGTTTTTT.